The clone carrying this T cell receptor (beta chain) has ten or more counts. The sample comes from a study of T cells in Graves' hyperthyroidism and ophthalmopathy. Study-level background: Sampling of peripheral blood happened at initial diagnosis, prior to any treatment.

Amplification yielded TCR beta CDR3 regions, with RNA transcripts as the source. The HTBI primer set was used in a first-round RT-PCR of the TCR CDR3. TCRdb redid the calling of the multiplex PCR reads with MiXCR, one entry per CDR3 protein. The table shows around 350,000 distinct CDR3 sequences, with roughly 15% occurring only once. Input material: blood. This TCR was recovered from a woman aged 60 to 75 with Graves' ophthalmopathy.

CDR3 in DNA: TGTGCCAGCAGCTTAGCCCTGACCCAGCTGGATGAGCAGTTCTTC. Its translation: CASSLALTQLDEQFF. The rearrangement joins TRBV11-1 to TRBJ2-1; D unclear. The length of the CDR3 is 15 residues. Trimming removed 0 bases at V and 8 bases at J, with 14 bases between. Germline assignment: CDR1 SGHAT and CDR2 FQDESV (reference sequence).